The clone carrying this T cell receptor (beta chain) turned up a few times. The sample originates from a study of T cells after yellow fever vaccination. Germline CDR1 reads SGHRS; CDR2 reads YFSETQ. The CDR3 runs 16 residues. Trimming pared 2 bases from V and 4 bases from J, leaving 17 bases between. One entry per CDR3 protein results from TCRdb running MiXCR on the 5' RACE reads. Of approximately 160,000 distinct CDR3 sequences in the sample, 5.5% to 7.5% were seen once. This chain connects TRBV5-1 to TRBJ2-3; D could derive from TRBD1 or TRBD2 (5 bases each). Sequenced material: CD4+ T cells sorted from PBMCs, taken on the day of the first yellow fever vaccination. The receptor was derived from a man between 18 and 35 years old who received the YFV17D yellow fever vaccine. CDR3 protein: CASSFGATVGADTQYF. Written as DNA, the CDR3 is TGCGCCAGCAGCTTCGGGGCAACGGTGGGAGCAGATACGCAGTATTTT.